This TCR beta chain was sequenced in a study of tissue T cells after allogeneic stem cell transplantation. Only in-frame clones appear in the TCRdb table, and some are missing; sequencing was by immunoSEQ multiplex PCR. The sample contains 45,000 to 50,000 clones, nearly 75% of which appear only once. Germline V gene data show CDR1 as LGHNA and CDR2 as YSYQKL. V lost 5 bases to trimming and J lost 1 base; unmatched junction nucleotides: 1. The CDR3 runs to 14 residues. With regard to this clone: Its specificity is not known. The genes and germline here are from mouse. The read ends 1 residue before the CDR3 terminus; that terminus is restored from the germline J gene.

General study results and limits: In patients and mice, blood and spleen missed much of tissue repertoire. This small cohort was clinically heterogeneous, and sampling depth was a limitation.

The chain uses TRBV2 and TRBJ2-7; 11 nucleotides agree with TRBD2. The sequenced material came from sorted cells pooled from one or two spleens. This clonotype originated in a pool of C57BL/6 mice in good health. CDR3 bases read: TGTGCCAGCAGCTGGGACTGGGGGTCCTATGAACAGTAC. This codes for CASSWDWGSYEQY. The CDR3 in its entirety is CASSWDWGSYEQYF.